This is a list of T cell receptor beta chains from one sample in a study of cytomegalovirus exposure and HLA in healthy donors. Clones were read by immunoSEQ multiplex PCR, and TCRdb kept only the in-frame ones, dropping some. The table shows about 180,000 clones, with 70% to 80% occurring only once. The sample taken for sequencing was PBMCs. The receptors come from a man aged 55 to 70 in good health and CMV-seronegative. Each CDR3 is given with its conserved first and last residue. The order of the fields is V gene, J gene, CDR3 protein.

>TRBV21-1|TRBJ2-2
CASSNDSGTSDTGELFF
>TRBV7-2|TRBJ2-7
CASHTGTSGSEQYF
>TRBV7-2|TRBJ2-7
CASSPLGASYEQYF
>TRBV2|TRBJ1-6
CASTEQQGDRSPLHF
>TRBV7-9|TRBJ1-1
CSSTSQRTEAFF
>TRBV15|TRBJ1-2
CATSIPGTGYGYTF
>TRBV19|TRBJ1-1
CASSSTGDTEAFF
>TRBV7-9|TRBJ2-7
CASSLSLPLYEQYF
>TRBV7-9|TRBJ2-5
CASSLFGDTQETQYF
>TRBV30|TRBJ1-5
CAWTKDRVGNQPQHF
>TRBV6-5|TRBJ2-7
CASGQYTYEQYF
>TRBV6-5|TRBJ2-7
CASRGVVGSYEQYF
>TRBV5-1|TRBJ1-4
CASSSTGTGGMTEKLFF
>TRBV7-2|TRBJ2-5
CASTQKETQYF
>TRBV27|TRBJ2-2
CASSLGVPGELFF
>TRBV4-2|TRBJ2-2
CASSQDPGANTGELFF
>TRBV29-1|TRBJ2-3
CSVEGVAGGPLTDTQYF
>TRBV7-3|TRBJ2-3
CASSLGTSGRYTDTQYF
>TRBV4-2|TRBJ2-2
CASSQGLAGVSGELFF
>TRBV10-3|TRBJ1-6
CAIGTEDSPLHF
>TRBV4-3|TRBJ2-2
CASSPTGPSGTGELFF
>TRBV6-5|TRBJ2-2
CASGEVRVAAGELFF
>TRBV7-9|TRBJ2-7
CASSLDNEQYF
>TRBV14|TRBJ2-3
CASSQDAWSGGTDTQYF
>TRBV7-8|TRBJ1-2
CASSLTVRGTAYGYTF
>TRBV27|TRBJ1-1
CASSTGFTEAFF
>TRBV5-1|TRBJ1-5
CASSLGTTFNQPQHF
>TRBV6-6|TRBJ2-7
CASTGSPYEQYF
>TRBV12-5|TRBJ2-5
CASGLIMAGGKETQYF